This entry describes one T cell receptor beta chain. The antigen is undetermined. The entirety of the isolated RNA underwent reverse transcription, so expressed TCRB transcripts were sequenced. Method: immunoSEQ multiplex PCR; TCRdb's copy keeps in-frame clones and lacks some. This sample has 40,000 or so clones; around 70% occur once, and the top ten carry roughly 2.1%. This entry is derived from a study of beta chain features in type 1 diabetes. CDR3 length: 15 amino acids. Trimming cost V 5 bases and J 3 bases; bases outside gene matches: 5. The germline gives CDR1 SGHTA, CDR2 FQGNSA. General study results and limits: Shortening of TCRB CDR3s, moderate but significant, appeared in all four CD4+ subsets of Type 1 diabetes patients.

One heparinised blood draw, averaging about 100 mL, came from each donor. V and J are TRBV7-2 and TRBJ2-3; 10 nucleotides align to TRBD2. Sequenced material: Tregs from blood. The TCR comes from a woman aged 18-29 years with type 1 diabetes. CDR3 protein: CASSTSGMWTDTQYF. The CDR3 coding sequence is TGTGCCAGCAGCACTAGCGGGATGTGGACAGATACGCAGTATTTT.